Included here is one TCR beta chain sequence, with context. As yet, its antigen is unknown. Germline values: CDR1 SQVTM, CDR2 ANQGSEA. V gave up 4 bases and J gave up 7 bases; unmatched junction bases: 4. This CDR3 has 12 amino acids. These data belong to a study of OX40 agonist ivuxolimab in advanced cancers. About the research overall: At roughly 83% male, the cohort had a mean age of 60 years, ranging from about 23 to 79. Therapy given before enrollment (anti-PD-1, anti-PD-L1 or anti-CTLA-4) was allowed, and over 35% had some. The study's findings and limits: What antigens the expanded peripheral T cells recognized was never established.

Libraries were prepared by immunoSEQ multiplex PCR; TCRdb keeps only in-frame clonotypes and omits some of them. The sample comprises tens of thousands of clones, roughly 89% of which are singletons, and approximately 9.3% rests with the top ten. Patients who had autoimmune disease history or got systemic immunosuppression were left out. The sequence derives from an adult with an advanced solid tumor such as melanoma, head and neck, liver or kidney cancer. Sequenced material: CD4+ or CD8+ T cells sorted from blood, taken in a trial of the OX40 agonist ivuxolimab. V and J are TRBV29-1 and TRBJ2-7; 10 nucleotides agree with TRBD2. The CDR3 sequence is CSVVSGRGEQYF. CDR3 in DNA: TGCAGCGTTGTGAGCGGGAGGGGAGAGCAGTACTTC.